This TCR beta chain was recovered during a study of response to subunit inactivated influenza vaccine (dated by TCRdb to about 2018). Looking at the study overall: Deep quantitative profiling of the T cell receptor repertoire was used in the study to follow responses to a trivalent subunit inactivated influenza vaccine.

Summary of the overall study and its limitations: According to the authors, only a limited number of new T cells may be recruited by each seasonal influenza vaccination.

The germline V gene gives CDR1 as SGHTA and CDR2 as FQGNSA. From the cysteine up to the phenylalanine, the CDR3 has a length of 15 residues. Of all the DNA, just the CDR3 is kept, 45 bases in frame from base 1. V trim: 1 base; J trim: 5 bases; unmatched bases: 5. Receptors were amplified or captured by RT-PCR. The instrument given in TCRdb is Illumina HiSeq 2500. In TCRdb, the public reads were trimmed at Q25 with fastp and aligned with MiXCR, with productive beta chains retained. Rows merge per CDR3 protein into single entries with the most common DNA and genes. The sample records approximately 530,000 distinct CDR3 sequences, roughly 8.2% of which are singletons. Around 13% of the sample is taken by the ten largest. On this clonotype: Its cognate antigen has yet to be identified. Base qualities were left out, and no much larger clone turns up one base away.

The receptor's source is a man aged 45 to 70 who received an inactivated influenza vaccine. Donor details come from another sample of the same person, matched by shared clones. The chain employs TRBV7-2 and TRBJ2-7, with 10 middle bases fitting TRBD1. Sequencing was performed on PBMCs from blood, taken 23 months after vaccination. The sequenced DNA is TGTGCCAGCAGCTTAGGGGTGACAGGGGGCCACGAGCAGTACTTC. This encodes CASSLGVTGGHEQYF.